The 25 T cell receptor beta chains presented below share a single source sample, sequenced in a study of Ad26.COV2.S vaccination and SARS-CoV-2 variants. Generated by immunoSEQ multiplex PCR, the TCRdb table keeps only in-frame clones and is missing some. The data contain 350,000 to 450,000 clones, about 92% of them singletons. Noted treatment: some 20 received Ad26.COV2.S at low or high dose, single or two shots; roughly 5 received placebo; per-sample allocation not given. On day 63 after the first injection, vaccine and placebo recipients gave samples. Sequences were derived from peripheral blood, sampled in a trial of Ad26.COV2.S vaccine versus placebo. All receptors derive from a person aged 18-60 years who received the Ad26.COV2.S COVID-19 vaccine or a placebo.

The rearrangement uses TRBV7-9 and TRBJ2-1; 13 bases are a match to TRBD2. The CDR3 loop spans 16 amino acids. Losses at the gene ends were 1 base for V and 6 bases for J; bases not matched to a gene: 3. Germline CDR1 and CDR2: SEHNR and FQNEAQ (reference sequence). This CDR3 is CASSLGTSGGGNEQFF. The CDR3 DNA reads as TGTGCCAGCAGCTTAGGGACTAGCGGGGGAGGCAATGAGCAGTTCTTC.

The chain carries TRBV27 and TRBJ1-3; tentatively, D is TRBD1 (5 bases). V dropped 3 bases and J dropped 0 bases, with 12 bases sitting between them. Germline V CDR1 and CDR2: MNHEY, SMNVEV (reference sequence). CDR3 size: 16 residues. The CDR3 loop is CASSLTTGLSGNTIYF. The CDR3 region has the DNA TGTGCCAGCAGTTTGACCACAGGCCTCTCTGGAAACACCATATATTTT.

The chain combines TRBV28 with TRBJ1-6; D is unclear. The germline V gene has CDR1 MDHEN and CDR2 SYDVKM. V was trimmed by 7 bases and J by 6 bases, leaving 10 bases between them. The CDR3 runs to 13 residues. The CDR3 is CASTGTLNSPLHF. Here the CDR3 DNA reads TGTGCCAGCACGGGCACTCTTAATTCACCCCTCCACTTT.

The DNA of the CDR3 is TGTGCCACCAGTGATCCGACAGGGGATATAGATACGCAGTATTTT. It is translated as CATSDPTGDIDTQYF. J is TRBJ2-3 and V is TRBV24-1; TRBD1 agrees at 8 bases. Losses at the gene ends were 3 bases for V and 5 bases for J; bases not matched to a gene: 6. Germline CDR1 and CDR2: KGHDR and SFDVKD. This CDR3 spans 15 amino acids.

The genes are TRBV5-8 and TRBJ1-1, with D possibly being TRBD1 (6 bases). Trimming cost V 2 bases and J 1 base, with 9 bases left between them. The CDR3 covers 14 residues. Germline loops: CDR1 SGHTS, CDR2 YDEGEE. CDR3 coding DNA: TGTGCCAGCAGCTTAAACAGGGAGAACACTGAAGCTTTCTTT. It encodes CASSLNRENTEAFF.

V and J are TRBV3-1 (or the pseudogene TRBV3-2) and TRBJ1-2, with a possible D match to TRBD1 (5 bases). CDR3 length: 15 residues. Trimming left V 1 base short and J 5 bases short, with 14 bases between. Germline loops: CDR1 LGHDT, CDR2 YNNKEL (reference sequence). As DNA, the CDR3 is TGTGCCAGCAGCCAAGGGGACTTCATCGGTTATGGCTACACCTTC. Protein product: CASSQGDFIGYGYTF.

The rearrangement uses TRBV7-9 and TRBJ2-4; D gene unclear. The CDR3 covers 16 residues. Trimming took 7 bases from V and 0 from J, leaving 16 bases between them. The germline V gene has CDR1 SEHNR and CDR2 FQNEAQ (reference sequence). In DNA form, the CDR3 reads TGTGCCAGCACCCAAGCAGACCAACTAGCCAAAAACATTCAGTACTTC. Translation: CASTQADQLAKNIQYF.

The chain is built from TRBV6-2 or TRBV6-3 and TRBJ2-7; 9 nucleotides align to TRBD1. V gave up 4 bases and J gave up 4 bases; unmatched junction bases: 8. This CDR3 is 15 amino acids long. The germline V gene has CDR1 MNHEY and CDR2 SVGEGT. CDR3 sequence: CASSSTTDRGYEQYF. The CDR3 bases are TGTGCCAGCAGTTCCACCACGGACAGGGGTTACGAGCAGTACTTC.

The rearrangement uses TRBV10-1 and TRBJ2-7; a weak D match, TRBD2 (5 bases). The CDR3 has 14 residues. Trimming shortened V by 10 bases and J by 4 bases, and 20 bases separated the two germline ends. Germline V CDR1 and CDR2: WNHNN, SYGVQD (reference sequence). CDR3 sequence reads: CATLVEIEGYEQYF. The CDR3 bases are TGCGCCACCCTAGTAGAAATAGAGGGTTACGAGCAGTACTTC.

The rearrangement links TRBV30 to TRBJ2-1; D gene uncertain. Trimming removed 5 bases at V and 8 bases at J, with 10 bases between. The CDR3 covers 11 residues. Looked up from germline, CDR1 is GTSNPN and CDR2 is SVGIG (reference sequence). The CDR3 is CAWGIGYEQFF. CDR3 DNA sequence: TGTGCCTGGGGGATTGGGTATGAGCAGTTCTTC.

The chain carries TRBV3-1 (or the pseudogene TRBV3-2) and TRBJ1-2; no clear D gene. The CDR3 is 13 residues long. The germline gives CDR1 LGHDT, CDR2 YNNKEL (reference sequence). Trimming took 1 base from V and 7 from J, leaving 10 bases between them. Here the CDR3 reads CASSQGGRFGYTF. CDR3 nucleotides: TGTGCCAGCAGCCAAGGAGGCAGATTTGGCTACACCTTC.

The DNA for the CDR3 is TGTGCCAGCAGTTACTCGGACAGGGAGTCTAACTATGGCTACACCTTC. Protein: CASSYSDRESNYGYTF. The chain links TRBV6-5 to TRBJ1-2; 8 bases fit TRBD1. Germline CDR1 MNHEY, CDR2 SVGAGI. This CDR3 spans 16 amino acids. V lost 0 bases to trimming and J lost 0 bases; unmatched junction nucleotides: 3.

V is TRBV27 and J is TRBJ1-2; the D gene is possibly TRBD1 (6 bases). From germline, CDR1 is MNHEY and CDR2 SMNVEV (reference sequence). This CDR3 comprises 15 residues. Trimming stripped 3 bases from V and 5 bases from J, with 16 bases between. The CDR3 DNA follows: TGTGCCAGCAGTTTGAGGGGGTGGGCAGGTTATGGCTACACCTTC. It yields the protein CASSLRGWAGYGYTF.

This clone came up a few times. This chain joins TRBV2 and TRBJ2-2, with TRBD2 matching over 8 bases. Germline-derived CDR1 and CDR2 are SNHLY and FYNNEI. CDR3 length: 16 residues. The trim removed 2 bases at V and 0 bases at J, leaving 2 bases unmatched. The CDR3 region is CASSEMGLANTGELFF. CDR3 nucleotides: TGTGCCAGCAGTGAAATGGGACTAGCGAACACCGGGGAGCTGTTTTTT.

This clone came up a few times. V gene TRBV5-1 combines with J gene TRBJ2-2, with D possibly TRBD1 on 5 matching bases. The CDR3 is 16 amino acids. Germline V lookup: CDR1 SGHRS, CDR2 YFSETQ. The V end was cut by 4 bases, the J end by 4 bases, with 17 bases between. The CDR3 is CASSLGETSFTGELFF. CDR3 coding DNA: TGCGCCAGCAGCCTAGGGGAAACTTCGTTCACCGGGGAGCTGTTTTTT.

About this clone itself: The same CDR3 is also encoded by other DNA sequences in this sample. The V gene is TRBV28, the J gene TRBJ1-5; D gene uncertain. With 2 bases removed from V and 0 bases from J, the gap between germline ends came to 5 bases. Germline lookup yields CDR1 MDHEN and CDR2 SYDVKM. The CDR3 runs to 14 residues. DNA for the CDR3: TGTGCCAGCAGTTTACGGGTTAGCAATCAGCCCCAGCATTTT. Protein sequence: CASSLRVSNQPQHF.

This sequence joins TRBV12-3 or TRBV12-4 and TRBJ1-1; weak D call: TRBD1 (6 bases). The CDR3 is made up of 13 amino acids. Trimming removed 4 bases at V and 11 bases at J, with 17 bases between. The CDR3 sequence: CASSYAGVRKAFF. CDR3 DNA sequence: TGTGCCAGCAGTTACGCAGGGGTCCGGAAGGCTTTCTTT.

For the CDR3, the DNA is TGTGCCAGCAGTTTCAATCGCAGGGCAGTTGAGCAGTTCTTC. This sequence encodes CASSFNRRAVEQFF. The V call is TRBV27, the J call TRBJ2-1, with D perhaps TRBD1 (5 bases). The V end was cut by 3 bases, the J end by 9 bases, with 15 bases between. The germline V gene has CDR1 MNHEY and CDR2 SMNVEV (reference sequence). The CDR3 is 14 residues long.

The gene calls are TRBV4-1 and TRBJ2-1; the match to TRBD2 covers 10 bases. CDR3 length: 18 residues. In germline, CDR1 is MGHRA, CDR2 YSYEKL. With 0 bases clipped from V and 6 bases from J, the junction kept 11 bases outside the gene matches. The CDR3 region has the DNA TGCGCCAGCAGCCAAGATCTGTGGAGCGGGGGGGCTGGCAATGAGCAGTTCTTC. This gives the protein CASSQDLWSGGAGNEQFF.

The CDR3 sequence is CASNERPGSQHF. The CDR3 DNA sequence: TGTGCCAGTAACGAGCGCCCGGGATCCCAGCATTTT. This rearrangement joins TRBV19 to TRBJ1-5, with D unclear. V shed 7 bases and J shed 11 bases, with 15 bases lying between them. The CDR3 sequence is 12 residues long. CDR1 and CDR2 from the germline V gene are LNHDA and SQIVND (reference sequence).

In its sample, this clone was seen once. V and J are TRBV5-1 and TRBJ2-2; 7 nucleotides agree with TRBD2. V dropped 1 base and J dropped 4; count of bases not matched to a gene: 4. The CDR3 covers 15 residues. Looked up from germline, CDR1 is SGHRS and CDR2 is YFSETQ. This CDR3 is CASSLPSGTTGELFF. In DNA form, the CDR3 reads TGCGCCAGCAGCTTGCCAAGCGGGACCACCGGGGAGCTGTTTTTT.

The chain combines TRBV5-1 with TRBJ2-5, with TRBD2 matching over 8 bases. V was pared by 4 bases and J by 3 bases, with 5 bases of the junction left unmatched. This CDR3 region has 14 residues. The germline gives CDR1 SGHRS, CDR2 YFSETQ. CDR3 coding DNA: TGCGCCAGCAGCCGCACAGCGGGGGAAGAGACCCAGTACTTC. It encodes CASSRTAGEETQYF.

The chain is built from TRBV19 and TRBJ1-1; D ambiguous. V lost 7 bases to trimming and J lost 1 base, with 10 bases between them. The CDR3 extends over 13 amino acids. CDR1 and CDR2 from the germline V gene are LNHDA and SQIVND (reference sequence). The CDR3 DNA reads TGTGCCAGTATTCTAGGACCGAACACTGAAGCTTTCTTT. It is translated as CASILGPNTEAFF.

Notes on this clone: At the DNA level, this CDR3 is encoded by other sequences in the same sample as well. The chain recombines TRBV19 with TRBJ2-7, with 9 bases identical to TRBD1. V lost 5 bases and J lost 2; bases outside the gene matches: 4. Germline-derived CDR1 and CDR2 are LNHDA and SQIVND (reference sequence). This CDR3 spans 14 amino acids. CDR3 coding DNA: TGTGCCAGTAGTCCGGGACAGGGTCCCTACGAGCAGTACTTC. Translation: CASSPGQGPYEQYF. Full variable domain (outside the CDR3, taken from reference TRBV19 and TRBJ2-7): DGGITQSPKYLFRKEGQNVTLSCEQNLNHDAMYWYRQDPGQGLRLIYYSQIVNDFQKGDIAEGYSVSREKKESFPLTVTSAQKNPTAFYLCASSPGQGPYEQYFGPGTRLTVT.

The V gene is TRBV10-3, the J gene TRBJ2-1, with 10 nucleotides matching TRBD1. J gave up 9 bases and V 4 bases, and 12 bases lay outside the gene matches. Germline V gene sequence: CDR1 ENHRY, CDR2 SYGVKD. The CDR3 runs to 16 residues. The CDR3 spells CAISGSADRGGGEQFF. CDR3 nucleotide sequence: TGTGCCATCAGTGGATCCGCGGACAGGGGGGGAGGTGAGCAGTTCTTC.